The clone carrying this T cell receptor (beta chain) turned up a few times. The target antigen is unknown. Trimming removed 3 bases at V and 0 bases at J, with 10 bases between. The CDR3 runs to 15 residues. Germline-derived CDR1 and CDR2 are SGHNT and YYREEE (reference sequence). This sample stems from a study of T cell responses to AZD1222 COVID-19 vaccine. General study findings and limits: Donors were mostly white British, more females; clonal diversity possibly underestimated. Unmutated variant regions are reportedly targeted by nearly half of spike-specific TCRs. Vaccine-associated CD4 TCRs ranged over spike, dominating at 160-218 and 743-854. Following two doses of AZD1222, Spike-specific TCR breadth and depth rose.

Assay used: immunoSEQ multiplex PCR; TCRdb lists only in-frame clones, some missing. The sample lists some 95,000 clones; about 86% were seen once. V gene TRBV5-4 combines with J gene TRBJ1-3, with D possibly being TRBD1 (6 bases). This material consisted of peripheral blood, taken on day 0 of AZD1222 vaccination. The sequence derives from an adult in good health. The chain's CDR3 is CASSSTGGSGNTIYF. In DNA form, the CDR3 reads TGTGCCAGCAGCTCGACAGGTGGCTCTGGAAACACCATATATTTT.